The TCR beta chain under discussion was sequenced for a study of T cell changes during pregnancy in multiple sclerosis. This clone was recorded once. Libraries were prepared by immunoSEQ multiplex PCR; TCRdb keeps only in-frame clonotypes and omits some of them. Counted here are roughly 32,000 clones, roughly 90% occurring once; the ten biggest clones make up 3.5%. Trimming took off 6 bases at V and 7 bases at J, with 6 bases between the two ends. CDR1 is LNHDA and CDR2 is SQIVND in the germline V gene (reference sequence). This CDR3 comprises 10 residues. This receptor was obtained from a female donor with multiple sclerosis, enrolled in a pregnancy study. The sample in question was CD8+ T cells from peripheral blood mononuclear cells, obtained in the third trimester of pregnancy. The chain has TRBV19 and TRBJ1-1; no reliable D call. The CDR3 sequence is CASSGFEAFF. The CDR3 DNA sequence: TGTGCCAGTAGCGGGTTTGAAGCTTTCTTT.